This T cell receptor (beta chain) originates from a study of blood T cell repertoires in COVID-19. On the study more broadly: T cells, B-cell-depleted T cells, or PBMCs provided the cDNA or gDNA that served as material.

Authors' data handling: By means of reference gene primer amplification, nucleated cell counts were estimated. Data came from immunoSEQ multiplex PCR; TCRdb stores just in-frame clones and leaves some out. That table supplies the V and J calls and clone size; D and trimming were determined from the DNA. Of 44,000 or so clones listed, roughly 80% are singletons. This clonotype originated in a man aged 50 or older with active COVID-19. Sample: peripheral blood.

CDR3 loop: CASSLAPSVVETQYF. The DNA of the CDR3 is TGTGCCAGCAGCTTGGCCCCTAGCGTGGTAGAGACCCAGTACTTC. The rearrangement uses TRBV5-4 and TRBJ2-5; a weak D match, TRBD2 (6 bases). The length of the CDR3 is 15 residues. Germline CDR1 SGHNT, CDR2 YYREEE (reference sequence). Trimming removed 0 bases from V and 4 bases from J, with 13 bases in between.